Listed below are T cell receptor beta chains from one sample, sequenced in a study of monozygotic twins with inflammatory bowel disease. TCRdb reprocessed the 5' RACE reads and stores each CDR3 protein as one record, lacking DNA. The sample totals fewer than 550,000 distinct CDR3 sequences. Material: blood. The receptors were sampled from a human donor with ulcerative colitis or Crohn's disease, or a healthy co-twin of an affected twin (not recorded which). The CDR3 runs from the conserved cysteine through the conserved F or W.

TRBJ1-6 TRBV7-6 CASSLGHLNSPLHF
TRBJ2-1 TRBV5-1 CASSSWAGQGSYNEQFF
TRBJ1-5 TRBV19 CASSLSTGPGGNQPQHF
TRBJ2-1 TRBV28 CASSLTSTTGPIDEQFF
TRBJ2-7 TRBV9 CASSAQGLFEQYF
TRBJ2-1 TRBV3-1 CASSQALFLERYNEQFF
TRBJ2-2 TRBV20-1 CSAKGHLNTGELFF
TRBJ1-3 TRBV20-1 CSASSVGNTIYF
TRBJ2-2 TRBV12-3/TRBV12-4 CASSLEGRGGSITGELFF
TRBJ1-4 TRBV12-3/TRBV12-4 CASSFWPVDNKKLFF
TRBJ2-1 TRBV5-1 CASSLGVEQFF
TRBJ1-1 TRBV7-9 CASSLHIADAEAFF
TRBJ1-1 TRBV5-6 CASSLGGGPGGTEAFF
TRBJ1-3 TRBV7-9 CASTRDGLSGNTIYF
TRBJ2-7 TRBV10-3 CAISQPGGLYEQYF
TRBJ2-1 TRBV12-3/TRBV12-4 CASRLRARGEQFF
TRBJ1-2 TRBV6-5 CASSYTTRRDRGFGYTF
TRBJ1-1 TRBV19 CASSITGDTEAFF
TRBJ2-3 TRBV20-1 CSAPWTSGTDTQYF
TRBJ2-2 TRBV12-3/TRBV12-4 CASTLGTGNTGELFF
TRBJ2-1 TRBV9 CASSVSSTSGYNEQFF
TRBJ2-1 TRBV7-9 CASSPLFNEQFF
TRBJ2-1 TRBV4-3 CASSQRGGVNSYNEQFF
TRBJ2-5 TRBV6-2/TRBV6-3 CASGSRVVGETQYF
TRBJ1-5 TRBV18 CASSPYGGSNQPQHF
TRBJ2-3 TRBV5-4 CASSLPGRELADTQYF
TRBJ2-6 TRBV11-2 CASSPGGNSGANVLTF
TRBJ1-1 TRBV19 CASRSRGGTEAFF
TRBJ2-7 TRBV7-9 CASSWGPPDEQYF
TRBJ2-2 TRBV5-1 CASMAENTGELFF
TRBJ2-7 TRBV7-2 CASSLVRPHEQYF
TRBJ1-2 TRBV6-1 CASRRAGTAYGYTF
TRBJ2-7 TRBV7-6 CASSLGLAREQYF
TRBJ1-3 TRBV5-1 CASKGPGNTIYF
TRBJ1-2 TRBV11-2 CASSSRNQRGPAPNYGYTF
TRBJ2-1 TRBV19 CASSITGSYNEQFF
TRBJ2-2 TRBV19 CASSIVRDPWELFF
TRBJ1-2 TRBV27 CASLEGTGVDTDYYGYTF
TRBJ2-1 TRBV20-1 CSASRPWDRGYNEQFF
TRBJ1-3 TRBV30 CARDNTGGNTIYF
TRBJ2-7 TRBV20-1 CSASGTLYEQYF
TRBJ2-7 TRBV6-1 CASVRVGVYEQYF
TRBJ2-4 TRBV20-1 CSARDRQGMKNIQYF
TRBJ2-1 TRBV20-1 CSASRTGRGNEQFF
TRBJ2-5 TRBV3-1 CASSQDWRGGQETQYF
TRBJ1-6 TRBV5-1 CASSPQTERNSPLHF
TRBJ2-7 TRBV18 CASSHSEGQYF
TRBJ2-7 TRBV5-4 CASSDAHTRASEQYF
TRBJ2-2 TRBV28 CASSFGLAAGELFF
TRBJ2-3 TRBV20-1 CSAGFRLADTDTQYF
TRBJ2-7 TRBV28 CASSLYGTSASYEQYF
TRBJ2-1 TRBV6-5 CASSYLGQGIGNEQFF
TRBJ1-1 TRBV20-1 CSASPGTGVGTEAFF
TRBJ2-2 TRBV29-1 CSVDGTGNTGELFF
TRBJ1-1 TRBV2 CASSAYTEAFF
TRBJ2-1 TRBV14 CASSPVTGTNLYNEQFF
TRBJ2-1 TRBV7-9 CASSLSRGVHNEQFF
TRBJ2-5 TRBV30 CAWTRDWEETQYF
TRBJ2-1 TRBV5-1 CASSFAGGGPEQFF